A selection of T cell receptor beta chains follows, all from one sample in a study of blood T cell repertoires in COVID-19. Produced via immunoSEQ multiplex PCR; TCRdb's table is partial and in-frame only. The sample lists about 350,000 clones; roughly 90% were seen once. What was sequenced was peripheral blood. The receptors stem from a woman between 55 and 75 years old with COVID-19, enrolled during active disease. Each CDR3 is given with its conserved first and last residue. D genes are given only for firm matches.

- | TRBJ1-6 | TRBV10-3 | CAIRDPSGSPLHF | TGTGCCATCAGGGACCCCAGCGGGTCACCCCTCCACTTT
TRBD1 | TRBJ2-7 | TRBV7-9 | CASGQVNYEQYF | TGTGCCAGTGGACAGGTTAACTACGAGCAGTACTTC
TRBD1 | TRBJ1-1 | TRBV9 | CASSAAGTGANTEAFF | TGTGCCAGCAGCGCAGCCGGGACAGGGGCGAACACTGAAGCTTTCTTT
- | TRBJ1-1 | TRBV20-1 | CSRGGADEAFF | TGCTCTAGAGGGGGGGCTGATGAAGCTTTCTTT
TRBD2 | TRBJ2-5 | TRBV5-1 | CASSSPGLAGQETQYF | TGCGCCAGCAGCTCACCGGGACTAGCGGGGCAAGAGACCCAGTACTTC
TRBD1 | TRBJ2-1 | TRBV13 | CASITRGSYNEQFF | TGTGCCAGCATTACCAGGGGGTCCTACAATGAGCAGTTCTTC
- | TRBJ1-2 | TRBV6-5 | CASSGEGLIPYGYTF | TGTGCCAGCAGCGGGGAGGGTCTTATTCCCTATGGCTACACCTTC
- | TRBJ1-4 | TRBV5-4 | CASSPGRGNLFF | TGTGCCAGCAGCCCGGGGCGGGGTAACCTGTTTTTT
TRBD2 | TRBJ2-5 | TRBV19 | CASTFRGGAQETQYF | TGTGCCAGTACCTTCCGGGGGGGGGCCCAAGAGACCCAGTACTTC
- | TRBJ2-3 | TRBV7-3 | CASSLTLAWGGGGGTDTQYF | TGTGCCAGCAGCTTAACGTTGGCCTGGGGAGGCGGGGGCGGCACAGATACGCAGTATTTT
- | TRBJ1-2 | TRBV30 | CAWSNRVGYTF | TGTGCCTGGAGCAACAGGGTCGGCTACACCTTC
- | TRBJ1-1 | TRBV18 | CASSPEQLSTEAFF | TGTGCCAGCTCCCCTGAACAGCTCTCGACTGAAGCTTTCTTT
- | TRBJ2-2 | TRBV30 | CAWFSNTGELFF | TGTGCCTGGTTCTCGAACACCGGGGAGCTGTTTTTT
- | TRBJ2-5 | TRBV30 | CAWRTRGETQYF | TGTGCCTGGAGGACTAGAGGAGAGACCCAGTACTTC
TRBD2 | TRBJ2-1 | TRBV19 | CASRRGTYNEQFF | TGTGCCAGTAGGCGGGGGACCTACAATGAGCAGTTCTTC
- | TRBJ2-4 | TRBV2 | CASSRPSGGSQIAKNIQYF | TGTGCCAGCAGTCGCCCGTCGGGTGGGAGTCAAATAGCCAAAAACATTCAGTACTTC
TRBD2 | TRBJ2-1 | TRBV4-2 | CASSQGVAGDYNEQFF | TGTGCCAGCAGCCAAGGGGTAGCGGGGGATTACAATGAGCAGTTCTTC
TRBD2 | TRBJ2-3 | TRBV29-1 | CSVGASGGTTDTQYF | TGCAGCGTCGGGGCTAGCGGGGGGACGACAGATACGCAGTATTTT
- | TRBJ2-5 | TRBV4-3 | CASSRSMGQETQYF | TGCGCCAGCAGCCGGAGCATGGGTCAAGAGACCCAGTACTTC
- | TRBJ1-3 | TRBV7-8 | CASSFSGLRNTIYF | TGTGCCAGCAGCTTCTCGGGGTTGAGAAACACCATATATTTT